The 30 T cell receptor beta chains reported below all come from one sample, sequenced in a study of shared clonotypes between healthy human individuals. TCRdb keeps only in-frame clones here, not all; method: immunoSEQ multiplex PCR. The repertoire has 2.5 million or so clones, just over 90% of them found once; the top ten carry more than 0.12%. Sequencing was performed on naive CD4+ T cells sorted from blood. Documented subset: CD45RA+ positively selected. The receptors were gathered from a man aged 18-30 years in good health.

CDR3 loop: CASSLAATTYEQYF. Here the CDR3 DNA reads TGTGCCAGCAGCTTAGCGGCGACGACCTACGAGCAGTACTTC. The V call is TRBV7-9, the J call TRBJ2-7; D not certain. The CDR3 has 14 amino acids. Germline CDR1 SEHNR, CDR2 FQNEAQ (reference sequence). Trimming stripped 0 bases from V and 2 bases from J, with 8 bases between.

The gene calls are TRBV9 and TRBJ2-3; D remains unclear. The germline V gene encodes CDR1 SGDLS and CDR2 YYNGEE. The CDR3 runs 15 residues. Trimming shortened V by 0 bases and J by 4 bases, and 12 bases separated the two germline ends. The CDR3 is CASSVGLGFADTQYF. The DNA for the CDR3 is TGTGCCAGCAGCGTAGGGTTAGGATTTGCAGATACGCAGTATTTT. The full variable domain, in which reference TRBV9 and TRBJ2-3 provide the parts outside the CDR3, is DSGVTQTPKHLITATGQRVTLRCSPRSGDLSVYWYQQSLDQGLQFLIQYYNGEERAKGNILERFSAQQFPDLHSELNLSSLELGDSALYFCASSVGLGFADTQYFGPGTRLTVL.

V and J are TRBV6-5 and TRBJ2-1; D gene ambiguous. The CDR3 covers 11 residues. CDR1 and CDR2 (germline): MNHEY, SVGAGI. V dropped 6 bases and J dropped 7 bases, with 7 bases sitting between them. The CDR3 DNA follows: TGTGCCAGCAGCCCCCTGAATGAGCAGTTCTTC. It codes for CASSPLNEQFF.

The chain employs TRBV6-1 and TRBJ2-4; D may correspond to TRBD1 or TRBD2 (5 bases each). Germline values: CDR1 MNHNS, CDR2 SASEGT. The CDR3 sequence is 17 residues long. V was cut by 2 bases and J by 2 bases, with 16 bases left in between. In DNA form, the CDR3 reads TGTGCCAGCAGTGAATTGTATCTGAGGGGATCCAAAAACATTCAGTACTTC. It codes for CASSELYLRGSKNIQYF.

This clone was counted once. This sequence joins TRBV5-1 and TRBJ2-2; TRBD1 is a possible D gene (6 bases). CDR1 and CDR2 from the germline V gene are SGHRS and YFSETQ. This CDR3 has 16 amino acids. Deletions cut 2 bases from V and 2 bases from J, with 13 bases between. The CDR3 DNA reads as TGCGCCAGCAGCTTCCCGGAGGACAGAAACACCGGGGAGCTGTTTTTT. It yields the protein CASSFPEDRNTGELFF.

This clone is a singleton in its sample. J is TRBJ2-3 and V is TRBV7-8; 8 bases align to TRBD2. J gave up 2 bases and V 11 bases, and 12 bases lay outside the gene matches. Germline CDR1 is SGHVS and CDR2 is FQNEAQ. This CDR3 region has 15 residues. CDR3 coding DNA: TGTGCCGGAGGAAAAGCGGGAGTCCCCACAGATACGCAGTATTTT. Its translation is CAGGKAGVPTDTQYF.

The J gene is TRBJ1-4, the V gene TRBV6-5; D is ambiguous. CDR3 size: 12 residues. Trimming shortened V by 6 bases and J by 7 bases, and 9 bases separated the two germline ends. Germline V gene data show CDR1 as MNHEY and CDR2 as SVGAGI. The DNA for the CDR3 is TGTGCCAGCAGCAGGATGGGTGAAAAACTGTTTTTT. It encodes CASSRMGEKLFF.

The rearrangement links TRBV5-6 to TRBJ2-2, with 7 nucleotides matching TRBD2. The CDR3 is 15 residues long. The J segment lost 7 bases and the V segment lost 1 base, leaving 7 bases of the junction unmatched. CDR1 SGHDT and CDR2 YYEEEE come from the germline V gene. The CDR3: CASSLRGGAIGELFF. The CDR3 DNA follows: TGTGCCAGCAGCTTGCGGGGAGGGGCGATCGGGGAGCTGTTTTTT.

The CDR3 region has the DNA TGTGCCATCAGTGGACCGAGGGGTGGGAGCGGCGCCGGGGAGCTGTTTTTT. Translation gives CAISGPRGGSGAGELFF. The chain joins TRBV10-3 to TRBJ2-2; either TRBD1 or TRBD2 may supply D (5 bases each). The ends were cut back, 4 bases at V and 6 bases at J, with 21 bases in the middle. The CDR3 is 17 amino acids. Germline CDR1 reads ENHRY; CDR2 reads SYGVKD.

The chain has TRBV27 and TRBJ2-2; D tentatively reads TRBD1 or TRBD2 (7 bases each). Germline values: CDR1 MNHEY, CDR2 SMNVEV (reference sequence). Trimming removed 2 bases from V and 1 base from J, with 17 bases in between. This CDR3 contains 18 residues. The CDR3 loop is CASSLRGRGLLNTGELFF. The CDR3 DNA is TGTGCCAGCAGTTTAAGGGGGAGGGGGCTGCTGAACACCGGGGAGCTGTTTTTT.

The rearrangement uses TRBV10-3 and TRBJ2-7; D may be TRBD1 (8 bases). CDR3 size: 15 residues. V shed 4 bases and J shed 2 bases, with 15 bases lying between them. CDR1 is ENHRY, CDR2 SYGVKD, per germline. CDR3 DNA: TGTGCCATCAGTGGCACAGGGGGACTAACCTACGAGCAGTACTTC. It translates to CAISGTGGLTYEQYF.

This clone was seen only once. CDR3 in DNA: TGTGCCAGCAGCCAAGGGGGCAGGGGCCCTAACACTGAAGCTTTCTTT. Its translation is CASSQGGRGPNTEAFF. The chain has TRBV14 and TRBJ1-1; tentative D call: TRBD1 (6 bases). Germline values: CDR1 SGHDN, CDR2 FVKESK. The length of the CDR3 is 16 residues. Trimming took off 1 base at V and 2 bases at J, with 14 bases between the two ends.

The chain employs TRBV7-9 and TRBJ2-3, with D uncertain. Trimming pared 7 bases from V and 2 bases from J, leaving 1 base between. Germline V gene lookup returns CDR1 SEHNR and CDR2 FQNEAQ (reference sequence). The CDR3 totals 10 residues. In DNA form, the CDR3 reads TGTGCCAGCACCACAGATACGCAGTATTTT. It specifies CASTTDTQYF.

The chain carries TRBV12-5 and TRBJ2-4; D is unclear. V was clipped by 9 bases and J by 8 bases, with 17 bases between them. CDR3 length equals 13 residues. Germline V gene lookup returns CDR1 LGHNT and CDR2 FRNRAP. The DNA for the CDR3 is TGTGCTAGCACGACACGTGTTATGGACATTCAGTACTTC. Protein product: CASTTRVMDIQYF.

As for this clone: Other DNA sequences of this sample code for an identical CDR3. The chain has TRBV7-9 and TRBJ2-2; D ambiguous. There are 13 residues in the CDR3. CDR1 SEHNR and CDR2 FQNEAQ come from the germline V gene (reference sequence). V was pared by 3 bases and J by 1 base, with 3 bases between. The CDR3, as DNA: TGTGCCAGCAGCTTTGGGAACACCGGGGAGCTGTTTTTT. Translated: CASSFGNTGELFF.

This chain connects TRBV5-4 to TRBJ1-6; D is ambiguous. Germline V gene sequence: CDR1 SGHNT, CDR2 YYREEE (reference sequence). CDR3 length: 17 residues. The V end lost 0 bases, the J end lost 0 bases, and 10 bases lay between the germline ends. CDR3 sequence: CASSLGPSGSYNSPLHF. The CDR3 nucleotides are TGTGCCAGCAGCTTGGGACCGTCTGGCTCCTATAATTCACCCCTCCACTTT.

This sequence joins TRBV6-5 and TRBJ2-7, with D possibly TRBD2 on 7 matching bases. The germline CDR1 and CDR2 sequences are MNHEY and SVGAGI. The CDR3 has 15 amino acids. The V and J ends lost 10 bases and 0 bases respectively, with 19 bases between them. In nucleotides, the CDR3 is TGTGCCACTAGCGGACCCGGGACAAACTCCTACGAGCAGTACTTC. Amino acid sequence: CATSGPGTNSYEQYF.

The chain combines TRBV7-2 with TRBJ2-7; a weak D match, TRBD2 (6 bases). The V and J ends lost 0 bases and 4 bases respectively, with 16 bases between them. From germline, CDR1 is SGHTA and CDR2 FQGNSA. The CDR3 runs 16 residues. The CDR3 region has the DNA TGTGCCAGCAGCTTAGCAGGGCTAGCGCATGTTTACGAGCAGTACTTC. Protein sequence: CASSLAGLAHVYEQYF.

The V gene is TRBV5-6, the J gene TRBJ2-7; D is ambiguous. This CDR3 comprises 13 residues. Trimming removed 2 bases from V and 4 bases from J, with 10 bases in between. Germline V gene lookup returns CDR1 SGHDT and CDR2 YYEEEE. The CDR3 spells CASSFVGTYEQYF. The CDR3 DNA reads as TGTGCCAGCAGCTTTGTTGGAACTTACGAGCAGTACTTC.

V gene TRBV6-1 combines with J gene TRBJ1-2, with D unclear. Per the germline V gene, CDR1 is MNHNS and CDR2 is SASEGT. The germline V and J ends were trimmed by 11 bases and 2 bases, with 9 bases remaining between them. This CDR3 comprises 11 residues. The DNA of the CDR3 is TGTGCCTTCAGTGTGAACTATGGCTACACCTTC. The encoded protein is CAFSVNYGYTF.

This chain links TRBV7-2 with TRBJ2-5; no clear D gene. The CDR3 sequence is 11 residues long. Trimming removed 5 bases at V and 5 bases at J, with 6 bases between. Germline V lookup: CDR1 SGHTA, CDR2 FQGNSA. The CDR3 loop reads CASSRSETQYF. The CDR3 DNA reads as TGTGCCAGCAGCCGCTCGGAGACCCAGTACTTC.

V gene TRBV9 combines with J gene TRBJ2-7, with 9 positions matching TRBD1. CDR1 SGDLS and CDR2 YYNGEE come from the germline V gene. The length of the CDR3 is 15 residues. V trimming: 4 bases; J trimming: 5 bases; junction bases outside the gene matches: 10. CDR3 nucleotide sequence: TGTGCCAGCAGCCCCGATTTCGGGACAGGGAACGAGCAGTACTTC. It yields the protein CASSPDFGTGNEQYF. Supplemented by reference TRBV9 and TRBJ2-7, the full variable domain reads DSGVTQTPKHLITATGQRVTLRCSPRSGDLSVYWYQQSLDQGLQFLIQYYNGEERAKGNILERFSAQQFPDLHSELNLSSLELGDSALYFCASSPDFGTGNEQYFGPGTRLTVT.

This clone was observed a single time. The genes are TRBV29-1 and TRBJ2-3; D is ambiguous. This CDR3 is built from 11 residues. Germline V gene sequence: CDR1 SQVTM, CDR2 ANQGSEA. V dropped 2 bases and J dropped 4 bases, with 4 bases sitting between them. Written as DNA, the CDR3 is TGCAGCGTTGAATTGGCAGATACGCAGTATTTT. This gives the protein CSVELADTQYF.

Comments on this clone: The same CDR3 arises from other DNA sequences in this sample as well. The CDR3 nucleotides read TGCGCCAGCAGCCTGGAGGGGGGGTCTAGCAATCAGCCCCAGCATTTT. Its translation is CASSLEGGSSNQPQHF. The chain is built from TRBV5-1 and TRBJ1-5, with a tentative D call TRBD1 (6 bases). Germline V gene lookup returns CDR1 SGHRS and CDR2 YFSETQ. Trimming removed 4 bases at V and 0 bases at J, with 14 bases between. The CDR3 consists of 16 residues. Supplemented by reference TRBV5-1 and TRBJ1-5, the full variable domain reads KAGVTQTPRYLIKTRGQQVTLSCSPISGHRSVSWYQQTPGQGLQFLFEYFSETQRNKGNFPGRFSGRQFSNSRSEMNVSTLELGDSALYLCASSLEGGSSNQPQHFGDGTRLSIL.

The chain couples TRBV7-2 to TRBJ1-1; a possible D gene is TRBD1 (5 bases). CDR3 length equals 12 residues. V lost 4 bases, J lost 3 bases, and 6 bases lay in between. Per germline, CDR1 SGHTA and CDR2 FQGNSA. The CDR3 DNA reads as TGTGCCAGCAGCTGGGGGGACACTGAAGCTTTCTTT. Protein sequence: CASSWGDTEAFF.

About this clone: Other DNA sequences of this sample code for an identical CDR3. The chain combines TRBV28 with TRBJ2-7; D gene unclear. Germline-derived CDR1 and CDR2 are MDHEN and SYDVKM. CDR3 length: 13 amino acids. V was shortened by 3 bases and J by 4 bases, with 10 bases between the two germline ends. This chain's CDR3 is CASSFGSSYEQYF. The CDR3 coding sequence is TGTGCCAGCAGTTTTGGCAGTTCTTACGAGCAGTACTTC.

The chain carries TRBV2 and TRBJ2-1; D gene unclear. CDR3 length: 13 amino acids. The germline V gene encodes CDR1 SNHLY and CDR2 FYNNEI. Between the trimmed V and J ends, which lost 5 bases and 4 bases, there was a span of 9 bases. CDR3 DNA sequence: TGTGCCAGCAGTCCCAGGATTTACAATGAGCAGTTCTTC. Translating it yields CASSPRIYNEQFF.

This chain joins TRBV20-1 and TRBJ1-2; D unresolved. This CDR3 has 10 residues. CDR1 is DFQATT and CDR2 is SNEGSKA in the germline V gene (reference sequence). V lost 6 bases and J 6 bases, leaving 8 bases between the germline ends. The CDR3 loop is CSASMDGYTF. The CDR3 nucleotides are TGCAGTGCATCTATGGATGGCTACACCTTC.

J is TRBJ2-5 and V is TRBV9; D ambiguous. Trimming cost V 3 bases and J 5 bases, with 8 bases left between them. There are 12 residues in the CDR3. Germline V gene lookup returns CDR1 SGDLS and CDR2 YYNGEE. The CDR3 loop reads CASSGGMETQYF. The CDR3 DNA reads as TGTGCCAGCAGCGGAGGCATGGAGACCCAGTACTTC.

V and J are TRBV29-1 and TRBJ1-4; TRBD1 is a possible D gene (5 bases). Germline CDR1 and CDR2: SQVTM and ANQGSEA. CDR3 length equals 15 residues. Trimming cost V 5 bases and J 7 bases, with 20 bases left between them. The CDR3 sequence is CSVTGGGKSGEKLFF. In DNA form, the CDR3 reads TGCAGCGTTACCGGGGGGGGAAAGAGCGGTGAAAAACTGTTTTTT. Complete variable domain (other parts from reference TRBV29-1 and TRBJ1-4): SAVISQKPSRDICQRGTSLTIQCQVDSQVTMMFWYRQQPGQSLTLIATANQGSEATYESGFVIDKFPISRPNLTFSTLTVSNMSPEDSSIYLCSVTGGGKSGEKLFFGSGTQLSVL.